This TCR beta chain was recovered during a study of T-cell reconstitution after alpha-beta-depleted transplantation in children. General study results and limits: T-cell counts and diversity at one year following transplant were attributed mainly to newly produced T cells.

The CDR3 is made up of 18 amino acids. Losses at the gene ends were 1 base for V and 3 bases for J; bases not matched to a gene: 12. Per the germline V gene, CDR1 is LGHNA and CDR2 is YNFKEQ. Unique molecular identifiers were incorporated into the prepared TCRbeta library. From the PCR reads, TCRdb called clonotypes with MiXCR, one entry per CDR3 protein. The sample holds a few hundred thousand distinct CDR3 sequences, 25% to 30% seen once. This clonotype was seen a single time. No antigen is known for it. This sample comprised PBMCs, obtained before TCRalphabeta/CD19-depleted stem cell transplant. The source is a boy under two years old with Wiskott-Aldrich syndrome, due to receive a stem cell transplant. The gene calls are TRBV4-2 and TRBJ1-5; 7 nucleotides align to TRBD1. CDR3 protein: CASSQGGGGGQINQPQHF. The CDR3 region has the DNA TGTGCCAGCAGCCAAGGCGGGGGAGGGGGACAGATCAATCAGCCCCAGCATTTT.